The 26 T cell receptor beta chains below all came from one sample that was sequenced in a study of cytomegalovirus exposure and HLA in healthy donors. The protocol was immunoSEQ multiplex PCR, while the TCRdb copy is restricted to in-frame clones and leaves out a portion. The profile shows 200,000 or so clones, about nine tenths of them singletons. The sequencing input was PBMCs. The receptors here all came from a woman between 18 and 30 years old in good health and CMV-seropositive.

The chain recombines TRBV9 with TRBJ2-1, with no clear D. The germline V and J ends were trimmed by 4 bases and 0 bases, with 11 bases remaining between them. The germline V gene encodes CDR1 SGDLS and CDR2 YYNGEE. The CDR3 totals 15 residues. CDR3 amino acids: CASSISDSSYNEQFF. CDR3 bases: TGTGCCAGCAGCATCAGCGATAGCTCCTACAATGAGCAGTTCTTC. Drawing the rest from reference TRBV9 and TRBJ2-1, the complete variable domain is DSGVTQTPKHLITATGQRVTLRCSPRSGDLSVYWYQQSLDQGLQFLIQYYNGEERAKGNILERFSAQQFPDLHSELNLSSLELGDSALYFCASSISDSSYNEQFFGPGTRLTVL.

This chain joins TRBV19 and TRBJ2-7; tentative D call: TRBD1 (8 bases). Germline V lookup: CDR1 LNHDA, CDR2 SQIVND (reference sequence). V gave up 5 bases and J gave up 5 bases, with 19 bases separating them. The CDR3 length is 15 residues. CDR3 DNA: TGTGCCAGTAGTCCTCAGCGGGACAGGCCTCACGAGCAGTACTTC. Its protein is CASSPQRDRPHEQYF.

The J gene is TRBJ2-1, the V gene TRBV7-3; 8 nucleotides agree with TRBD2. The ends lost 1 base at V and 8 bases at J; junction bases unmatched: 7. Per germline, CDR1 SGHTA and CDR2 FQGTGA. This CDR3 contains 15 residues. The CDR3 protein is CASSLNPAGVDEQFF. CDR3 coding DNA: TGTGCCAGCAGCTTAAATCCAGCGGGAGTAGATGAGCAGTTCTTC. Supplemented by reference TRBV7-3 and TRBJ2-1, the full variable domain reads GAGVSQTPSNKVTEKGKYVELRCDPISGHTALYWYRQSLGQGPEFLIYFQGTGAADDSGLPNDRFFAVRPEGSVSTLKIQRTERGDSAVYLCASSLNPAGVDEQFFGPGTRLTVL.

The chain recombines TRBV5-1 with TRBJ1-3; a possible D gene is TRBD1 (5 bases). The CDR3 loop spans 15 amino acids. CDR1 is SGHRS and CDR2 is YFSETQ in the germline V gene. V was pared by 4 bases and J by 2 bases, with 13 bases between. The CDR3 nucleotides read TGCGCCAGCAGCCCGGGCCAGGGTCCTGGAAACACCATATATTTT. It encodes CASSPGQGPGNTIYF.

The chain employs TRBV27 and TRBJ1-1; D is undetermined. CDR1 is MNHEY, CDR2 SMNVEV, per germline (reference sequence). V lost 3 bases, J lost 1 base, and 3 bases lay in between. The CDR3 runs 12 residues. The CDR3 bases are TGTGCCAGCAGTTTCGGGAACACTGAAGCTTTCTTT. Protein sequence: CASSFGNTEAFF.

The genes are TRBV5-6 and TRBJ2-1; D unclear. The V end was cut by 0 bases, the J end by 4 bases, with 14 bases between. The CDR3 loop spans 16 amino acids. Per the germline V gene, CDR1 is SGHDT and CDR2 is YYEEEE. The CDR3 nucleotides read TGTGCCAGCAGCTTGGATACGGTTAGCCTGTACAATGAGCAGTTCTTC. Amino acid sequence: CASSLDTVSLYNEQFF. The full variable domain, completed using reference TRBV5-6 and TRBJ2-1, is DAGVTQSPTHLIKTRGQQVTLRCSPKSGHDTVSWYQQALGQGPQFIFQYYEEEERQRGNFPDRFSGHQFPNYSSELNVNALLLGDSALYLCASSLDTVSLYNEQFFGPGTRLTVL.

The chain couples TRBV6-5 to TRBJ1-4; TRBD1 matches 12 bases. The junction had 6 bases not matched to a gene; V was cut back by 6 bases and J by 10 bases. This CDR3 contains 14 residues. Per germline, CDR1 MNHEY and CDR2 SVGAGI. This CDR3 reads CASRAGTGGGKLFF. The CDR3 nucleotides are TGTGCCAGCAGGGCCGGGACAGGGGGCGGAAAACTGTTTTTT.

The V gene is TRBV11-2, the J gene TRBJ2-7, with unresolved D. V lost 0 bases to trimming and J lost 3 bases, with 12 bases between them. The CDR3 runs 15 residues. Looked up from germline, CDR1 is SGHAT and CDR2 is FQNNGV. CDR3 DNA: TGTGCCAGCAGCTTAGAGGTTGACTTCTACTACGAGCAGTACTTC. Its protein is CASSLEVDFYYEQYF. Looking up the rest from reference TRBV11-2 and TRBJ2-7 gives the full variable domain: EAGVAQSPRYKIIEKRQSVAFWCNPISGHATLYWYQQILGQGPKLLIQFQNNGVVDDSQLPKDRFSAERLKGVDSTLKIQPAKLEDSAVYLCASSLEVDFYYEQYFGPGTRLTVT.

This clone came up a few times. This chain connects TRBV11-2 to TRBJ1-5; maybe TRBD1 (6 bases). The length of the CDR3 is 14 residues. Trimming removed 4 bases at V and 4 bases at J, with 11 bases between. The germline V gene encodes CDR1 SGHAT and CDR2 FQNNGV. In DNA, the CDR3 is TGTGCCAGCAGCTCAGGACAGATAAATCAGCCCCAGCATTTT. Amino acid sequence: CASSSGQINQPQHF. The complete variable domain, with remaining parts taken from reference TRBV11-2 and TRBJ1-5, reads EAGVAQSPRYKIIEKRQSVAFWCNPISGHATLYWYQQILGQGPKLLIQFQNNGVVDDSQLPKDRFSAERLKGVDSTLKIQPAKLEDSAVYLCASSSGQINQPQHFGDGTRLSIL.

V usage is TRBV28 and J usage is TRBJ1-2; tentatively, D is TRBD1 (6 bases). In germline, CDR1 is MDHEN, CDR2 SYDVKM. The CDR3 covers 14 residues. Trimming took off 4 bases at V and 5 bases at J, with 14 bases between the two ends. The CDR3: CASSSGQNSYGYTF. The CDR3 DNA is TGTGCCAGCAGTTCAGGACAGAATTCTTATGGCTACACCTTC.

This clone was seen only once. The genes are TRBV6-5 and TRBJ2-3; D is possibly TRBD2 (6 bases). The CDR3 has 14 amino acids. CDR1 MNHEY and CDR2 SVGAGI come from the germline V gene. Trimming left V 6 bases short and J 5 bases short, with 15 bases between. CDR3 in amino acids: CASRRPGLQDTQYF. In DNA form, the CDR3 reads TGTGCCAGCAGGAGACCCGGACTACAAGATACGCAGTATTTT.

The chain uses TRBV30 and TRBJ2-1, with TRBD2 as a possible D gene (6 bases). Trimming removed 5 bases at V and 0 bases at J, with 17 bases between. Germline V gene data show CDR1 as GTSNPN and CDR2 as SVGIG (reference sequence). CDR3 length: 16 residues. In DNA form, the CDR3 reads TGTGCCTGGGCCTCGGACTATCCAAGCTCCTACAATGAGCAGTTCTTC. Residues: CAWASDYPSSYNEQFF. The full variable domain, in which reference TRBV30 and TRBJ2-1 provide the parts outside the CDR3, is SQTIHQWPATLVQPVGSPLSLECTVEGTSNPNLYWYRQAAGRGLQLLFYSVGIGQISSEVPQNLSASRPQDRQFILSSKKLLLSDSGFYLCAWASDYPSSYNEQFFGPGTRLTVL.

This rearrangement joins TRBV5-5 to TRBJ1-5, with 9 bases fitting TRBD1. CDR1 SGHKS and CDR2 YYEKEE come from the germline V gene (reference sequence). The CDR3 consists of 14 residues. V lost 5 bases and J lost 5; bases outside the gene matches: 5. In DNA form, the CDR3 reads TGTGCCAGCAGTTCCAGGACAGGGGATCAGCCCCAGCATTTT. This gives the protein CASSSRTGDQPQHF.

The gene calls are TRBV27 and TRBJ1-5; TRBD1 matches 10 bases. The germline gives CDR1 MNHEY, CDR2 SMNVEV (reference sequence). V lost 4 bases, J lost 4 bases, and 7 bases stayed unmatched. CDR3 length: 16 residues. The chain's CDR3 is CASSSGTGVGNQPQHF. CDR3 bases: TGTGCCAGCAGTTCCGGGACAGGGGTAGGGAATCAGCCCCAGCATTTT.

The chain combines TRBV5-4 with TRBJ2-1, with TRBD2 identical over 8 bases. CDR3 length: 16 residues. The germline V gene has CDR1 SGHNT and CDR2 YYREEE (reference sequence). V dropped 4 bases and J dropped 2; count of bases not matched to a gene: 8. The CDR3 sequence: CASSPPGGRAYNEQFF. CDR3 DNA sequence: TGTGCCAGCAGCCCCCCGGGGGGGAGGGCCTACAATGAGCAGTTCTTC.

The chain uses TRBV6-1 and TRBJ1-2; weak D call: TRBD1 (5 bases). Trimming removed 5 bases at V and 4 bases at J, with 17 bases between. The CDR3 has 15 amino acids. Germline V gene data show CDR1 as MNHNS and CDR2 as SASEGT. DNA of the CDR3: TGTGCCAGCAGTCCTCCTGAACAGGACCCCTATGGCTACACCTTC. As protein: CASSPPEQDPYGYTF.

The V gene is TRBV5-1, the J gene TRBJ2-7; 8 positions agree with TRBD1. The CDR3 has 15 amino acids. J was trimmed by 2 bases and V by 2 bases; bases with no gene match: 6. Per the germline V gene, CDR1 is SGHRS and CDR2 is YFSETQ. The CDR3 protein is CASSFTGTGPYEQYF. CDR3 coding DNA: TGCGCCAGCAGCTTCACCGGGACAGGTCCCTACGAGCAGTACTTC. Together with reference TRBV5-1 and TRBJ2-7, the CDR3 gives the full variable domain: KAGVTQTPRYLIKTRGQQVTLSCSPISGHRSVSWYQQTPGQGLQFLFEYFSETQRNKGNFPGRFSGRQFSNSRSEMNVSTLELGDSALYLCASSFTGTGPYEQYFGPGTRLTVT.

Concerning this clone: Other DNA sequences of this sample code for an identical CDR3. The rearrangement links TRBV5-1 to TRBJ2-3, with a tentative D call TRBD2 (6 bases). The ends were cut back, 2 bases at V and 5 bases at J, with 15 bases in the middle. This CDR3 is 15 amino acids long. Germline CDR1 is SGHRS and CDR2 is YFSETQ. The CDR3 coding sequence is TGCGCCAGCAGCTTAGCAGGGACTTATATAGATACGCAGTATTTT. Amino acid sequence: CASSLAGTYIDTQYF.

The chain joins TRBV5-4 to TRBJ2-1, with 9 positions matching TRBD1. The CDR3 is 15 amino acids. Germline V gives CDR1 SGHNT, CDR2 YYREEE (reference sequence). Trimming took 3 bases from V and 7 from J; bases not matched to a gene: 8. CDR3: CASSSRDRDRNEQFF. The CDR3, as DNA: TGTGCCAGCAGCTCCCGGGACAGGGATCGGAATGAGCAGTTCTTC.

This chain uses TRBV28 with TRBJ2-5; TRBD2 matches at 9 bases. Germline-derived CDR1 and CDR2 are MDHEN and SYDVKM. Trimming took 6 bases from V and 5 from J; bases not matched to a gene: 7. This CDR3 contains 14 residues. The CDR3 DNA follows: TGTGCCAGCAGCGTAGCGGGAGTCGGTGAGACCCAGTACTTC. Translating it yields CASSVAGVGETQYF.

V is TRBV27 and J is TRBJ2-1; TRBD2 aligns across 10 bases. The V segment lost 5 bases and the J segment 3 bases; nucleotides outside the gene matches: 4. Germline V gene lookup returns CDR1 MNHEY and CDR2 SMNVEV (reference sequence). The CDR3 spans 15 residues. The CDR3 DNA follows: TGTGCCAGCAGTCCCATAGCGGGAGGCTACAATGAGCAGTTCTTC. Encoded protein: CASSPIAGGYNEQFF.

The chain joins TRBV27 to TRBJ2-7; TRBD2 aligns across 9 bases. Germline V gives CDR1 MNHEY, CDR2 SMNVEV (reference sequence). After removal of 4 bases from V and 5 bases from J, the junction contained 12 bases not matched to a gene. The CDR3 is 16 amino acids. The CDR3: CASSWAGGALGDEQYF. The CDR3 region has the DNA TGTGCCAGCAGTTGGGCGGGAGGGGCCCTCGGTGACGAGCAGTACTTC.

The chain carries TRBV11-2 and TRBJ2-7; TRBD1 is a possible D gene (6 bases). V dropped 3 bases and J dropped 5 bases, with 14 bases sitting between them. The CDR3 sequence is 14 residues long. CDR1 SGHAT and CDR2 FQNNGV come from the germline V gene. CDR3 sequence (DNA): TGTGCCAGCAGCTTCGAGTATGGGGGCGACGAGCAGTACTTC. Translated: CASSFEYGGDEQYF.

V is TRBV15 and J is TRBJ1-5; 7 bases align to TRBD1. CDR3 size: 15 residues. Unmatched junction bases numbered 5, after V lost 0 bases and J lost 6 bases. Germline loops: CDR1 LNHNV, CDR2 YYDKDF (reference sequence). The CDR3 sequence is CATSREDRSLQPQHF. The CDR3 DNA sequence: TGTGCCACCAGCAGAGAGGACAGGTCTCTTCAGCCCCAGCATTTT.

The chain has TRBV6-1 and TRBJ2-1; perhaps TRBD2 as D (6 bases). Trimming removed 9 bases from V and 10 bases from J, with 16 bases in between. Germline CDR1 is MNHNS and CDR2 is SASEGT. The CDR3 runs to 12 residues. In nucleotides, the CDR3 is TGTGCCAGTTACCGGGGGTTAAGGGAGCAGTTCTTC. Amino acid sequence: CASYRGLREQFF.

The chain recombines TRBV27 with TRBJ2-3, with TRBD2 matching over 11 bases. Germline V gene data show CDR1 as MNHEY and CDR2 as SMNVEV (reference sequence). The CDR3 runs to 15 residues. V lost 6 bases to trimming and J lost 1 base; unmatched junction nucleotides: 3. The CDR3 here is CASRILAGGTDTQYF. The CDR3 DNA sequence: TGTGCCAGCAGGATACTAGCGGGAGGCACAGATACGCAGTATTTT.